This TCR beta chain appears in the sequencing data of a study of lymphopenia after photon versus proton radiotherapy. Overall study results and limits: Only patients who died were analyzed for survival; proton advantage is unproven. Larger post-nadir TCR diversity loss correlated inversely with survival in deceased patients. After lymphocyte nadir, photon-treated repertoires showed oligoclonal expansion, especially CD8+ Temra.

Comment on this clone: Its antigen is not identified.

Generated by immunoSEQ multiplex PCR, the TCRdb table keeps only in-frame clones and is missing some. The table records tens of thousands of clones, around 87% of them present only once. The material sequenced was peripheral blood, taken from a patient treated with proton-based radiotherapy. The TCR comes from a man at least 80 years old with esophageal cancer.

For the CDR3, the DNA is TGCGCCAGCAGCCAGCGGTTCCGGGGGCCTACCTCACCCCTCCACTTT. Translating it yields CASSQRFRGPTSPLHF. The V gene is TRBV4-3, the J gene TRBJ1-6, with a tentative D call TRBD1 (6 bases). Deletions cut 3 bases from V and 10 bases from J, with 19 bases between. This CDR3 is 16 amino acids long. Germline CDR1 is LGHNA and CDR2 is YSLEER.